This passage covers 25 T cell receptor beta chains from one sample sequenced in a study of T cell responses to AZD1222 COVID-19 vaccine. Method: immunoSEQ multiplex PCR; TCRdb's copy keeps in-frame clones and lacks some. The table records just under 35,000 clones, around 88% of them present only once. Sequencing used peripheral blood, obtained on day 0 of AZD1222 vaccination. The receptors were sampled from an adult in good health.

This clone was seen a few times. The rearrangement uses TRBV7-2 and TRBJ1-1, with D tentatively TRBD1 (5 bases). CDR3 length: 15 amino acids. Germline CDR1 reads SGHTA; CDR2 reads FQGNSA. Trimming pared 4 bases from V and 1 base from J, leaving 13 bases between. In nucleotides, the CDR3 is TGTGCCAGCAGCTGGAAGGGGCAAGGGAACACTGAAGCTTTCTTT. Translated, it gives CASSWKGQGNTEAFF.

The J gene is TRBJ2-4, the V gene TRBV19; 11 nucleotides match TRBD1. The CDR3 extends over 15 amino acids. In germline, CDR1 is LNHDA, CDR2 SQIVND (reference sequence). The trim removed 5 bases at V and 6 bases at J, leaving 6 bases unmatched. CDR3 sequence (DNA): TGTGCCAGTAGTGTAACCGGGACAGGGGGAAACATTCAGTACTTC. The encoded protein is CASSVTGTGGNIQYF. The whole variable domain, filled in from reference TRBV19 and TRBJ2-4, reads DGGITQSPKYLFRKEGQNVTLSCEQNLNHDAMYWYRQDPGQGLRLIYYSQIVNDFQKGDIAEGYSVSREKKESFPLTVTSAQKNPTAFYLCASSVTGTGGNIQYFGAGTRLSVL.

The V call is TRBV4-2, the J call TRBJ1-2, with a weak D call TRBD1 (5 bases). This CDR3 comprises 15 residues. Germline V gives CDR1 LGHNA, CDR2 YNFKEQ. The germline V and J ends were trimmed by 4 bases and 3 bases, with 15 bases remaining between them. In nucleotides, the CDR3 is TGTGCCAGCAGCCTGAGGCTGGGGGGGTACTATGGCTACACCTTC. Its translation: CASSLRLGGYYGYTF.

V usage is TRBV9 and J usage is TRBJ1-3, with TRBD1 identical over 7 bases. Germline V gene sequence: CDR1 SGDLS, CDR2 YYNGEE. This CDR3 spans 17 amino acids. The V segment lost 2 bases and the J segment 0 bases; nucleotides outside the gene matches: 8. For the CDR3, the DNA is TGTGCCAGCAGCGTCCGGGACAGCGATCTCTCTGGAAACACCATATATTTT. Translation: CASSVRDSDLSGNTIYF.

This chain connects TRBV5-1 to TRBJ2-7; 10 bases line up with TRBD2. V shed 2 bases, J shed 9 bases, and the junction held 8 bases outside the gene matches. CDR3 length: 14 amino acids. Germline V gene lookup returns CDR1 SGHRS and CDR2 YFSETQ. CDR3 amino acids: CASSFASGRGWQYF. CDR3 in DNA: TGCGCCAGCAGCTTCGCTAGCGGGAGAGGATGGCAGTACTTC.

The gene calls are TRBV20-1 and TRBJ2-7, with 8 bases fitting TRBD2. This CDR3 region has 15 residues. In germline, CDR1 is DFQATT, CDR2 SNEGSKA (reference sequence). V trimming: 3 bases; J trimming: 2 bases; junction bases outside the gene matches: 9. The CDR3: CSASPERGRTYEQYF. CDR3 sequence (DNA): TGCAGTGCTAGTCCCGAGCGGGGGCGCACCTACGAGCAGTACTTC.

The chain combines TRBV13 with TRBJ2-3; TRBD1 agrees at 7 bases. Trimming at V came to 5 bases and at J to 0 bases, leaving 5 bases not matched to a gene. The CDR3 consists of 15 residues. CDR1 and CDR2 (germline): PRHDT, FYEKMQ (reference sequence). The CDR3 is CASSARDSSTDTQYF. The CDR3 nucleotides read TGTGCCAGCAGCGCTCGGGACAGTAGCACAGATACGCAGTATTTT.

This clone was observed a few times. In nucleotides, the CDR3 is TGTGCCAGCAGCCCGTATCAAGGGGACGCTTGGTACTCACCCCTCCACTTT. Protein product: CASSPYQGDAWYSPLHF. The chain employs TRBV7-2 and TRBJ1-6; a possible D gene is TRBD1 (5 bases). The CDR3 is made up of 17 amino acids. CDR1 and CDR2 from the germline V gene are SGHTA and FQGNSA. Deletions cut 5 bases from V and 10 bases from J, with 24 bases between.

This chain uses TRBV4-2 with TRBJ2-3; D remains ambiguous. Trimming left V 4 bases short and J 5 bases short, with 10 bases between. Looked up from germline, CDR1 is LGHNA and CDR2 is YNFKEQ. The CDR3 contains 13 residues. As DNA, the CDR3 is TGTGCCAGCAGCCCGAGACCTGGAGATACGCAGTATTTT. It is translated as CASSPRPGDTQYF.

The chain carries TRBV10-1 and TRBJ1-5; TRBD1 matches at 7 bases. The CDR3 extends over 13 amino acids. Germline V CDR1 and CDR2: WNHNN, SYGVQD (reference sequence). The J segment lost 1 base and the V segment lost 11 bases, leaving 5 bases of the junction unmatched. CDR3 bases: TGCGCCCCAGAGGGACAGAGCAATCAGCCCCAGCATTTT. Translated: CAPEGQSNQPQHF.

This rearrangement joins TRBV5-4 to TRBJ1-2, with 8 bases aligning to TRBD1. CDR1 SGHNT and CDR2 YYREEE come from the germline V gene (reference sequence). J gave up 4 bases and V 4 bases, and 3 bases lay outside the gene matches. The CDR3 contains 13 residues. The CDR3 loop reads CASSPTGAYGYTF. DNA for the CDR3: TGTGCCAGCAGCCCGACAGGGGCCTATGGCTACACCTTC. Full variable domain (rest looked up from reference TRBV5-4 and TRBJ1-2): ETGVTQSPTHLIKTRGQQVTLRCSSQSGHNTVSWYQQALGQGPQFIFQYYREEENGRGNFPPRFSGLQFPNYSSELNVNALELDDSALYLCASSPTGAYGYTFGSGTRLTVV.

The genes are TRBV11-2 and TRBJ1-2; tentatively, D is TRBD1 (5 bases). Trimming removed 5 bases from V and 8 bases from J, with 12 bases in between. Germline V gene data show CDR1 as SGHAT and CDR2 as FQNNGV. This CDR3 is 12 amino acids long. The CDR3 is CASSARQIGYTF. CDR3 DNA sequence: TGTGCCAGCAGCGCCCGACAGATAGGCTACACCTTC.

This chain connects TRBV5-4 to TRBJ1-5; 10 bases are shared with TRBD1. The V and J ends lost 4 bases and 6 bases, in that order; junction bases with no gene match: 7. CDR1 is SGHNT, CDR2 YYREEE, per germline (reference sequence). CDR3 length: 15 residues. The CDR3 nucleotides are TGTGCCAGCAGCACCGGGACAGGGGTCGGTCAGCCCCAGCATTTT. Protein sequence: CASSTGTGVGQPQHF.

The CDR3 spells CASSRPTGGKETQYF. DNA for the CDR3: TGCGCCAGCAGTCGACCAACAGGGGGAAAAGAGACCCAGTACTTC. This chain uses TRBV23-1 with TRBJ2-5, with 8 bases identical to TRBD1. TRBV23-1 is marked as an open reading frame, function uncertain. The V segment lost 4 bases and the J segment 3 bases; nucleotides outside the gene matches: 7. This CDR3 contains 15 residues.

This chain joins TRBV5-4 and TRBJ2-7, with D possibly matching TRBD2 (5 bases). V lost 4 bases to trimming and J lost 2 bases, with 19 bases between them. Germline V lookup: CDR1 SGHNT, CDR2 YYREEE (reference sequence). This CDR3 spans 16 amino acids. CDR3 DNA: TGTGCCAGCAGCCCGAATAGAGGGTCCGTTACCTACGAGCAGTACTTC. Protein sequence: CASSPNRGSVTYEQYF.

This clone showed up just once. The chain combines TRBV19 with TRBJ1-1; D gene ambiguous. The germline V and J ends were trimmed by 4 bases and 6 bases, with 12 bases remaining between them. The CDR3 contains 13 residues. Germline-derived CDR1 and CDR2 are LNHDA and SQIVND (reference sequence). CDR3: CASSKGPDAEAFF. As DNA, the CDR3 is TGTGCCAGTAGTAAAGGGCCGGACGCTGAAGCTTTCTTT.

This clone occurred a few times. The V and J genes are TRBV9 and TRBJ2-7; D is perhaps TRBD2 (5 bases). The V gene's germline CDR1 is SGDLS and CDR2 YYNGEE. The germline V and J ends were trimmed by 0 bases and 4 bases, with 11 bases remaining between them. This CDR3 has 14 amino acids. This chain's CDR3 is CASSVEVGSYEQYF. The CDR3 coding sequence is TGTGCCAGCAGCGTAGAGGTGGGGAGTTACGAGCAGTACTTC.

V gene TRBV5-1 combines with J gene TRBJ2-7; D uncertain. V was trimmed by 0 bases and J by 3 bases, leaving 10 bases between them. Germline V gene lookup returns CDR1 SGHRS and CDR2 YFSETQ. The CDR3 runs to 14 residues. The CDR3, as DNA: TGCGCCAGCAGCTTGGGGGCCAGATTCTACGAGCAGTACTTC. This sequence encodes CASSLGARFYEQYF.

This chain connects TRBV27 to TRBJ1-1, with D possibly TRBD1 on 6 matching bases. Germline CDR1 is MNHEY and CDR2 is SMNVEV (reference sequence). The CDR3 has 13 amino acids. Deletions cut 6 bases from V and 4 bases from J, with 12 bases between. CDR3 bases: TGTGCCAGCAGGCTACAGGGTAGCACTGAAGCTTTCTTT. Translating it yields CASRLQGSTEAFF.

The rearrangement links TRBV2 to TRBJ1-5, with unresolved D. From germline, CDR1 is SNHLY and CDR2 FYNNEI. Trimming cost V 2 bases and J 2 bases, with 10 bases left between them. This CDR3 has 15 amino acids. The CDR3 DNA follows: TGTGCCAGCAGTGAATCGGGTAGGGGCAATCAGCCCCAGCATTTT. It translates to CASSESGRGNQPQHF.

V gene TRBV6-5 combines with J gene TRBJ1-5; D uncertain. The CDR3 is made up of 13 amino acids. CDR1 and CDR2 (germline): MNHEY, SVGAGI. The ends were cut back, 6 bases at V and 6 bases at J, with 12 bases in the middle. The CDR3 coding sequence is TGTGCCAGCAGGCCTCAGGAAAGTCAGCCCCAGCATTTT. This sequence encodes CASRPQESQPQHF.

The chain employs TRBV21-1 and TRBJ1-2; the table calls TRBD1, which could not be checked here. TRBV21-1 is termed a pseudogene. The CDR3 has 15 residues. CDR3 amino acids: CASSNRDSGNYGYTF. CDR3 bases: TGTGCCAGCAGCAACCGGGACAGTGGGAACTATGGCTACACCTTC.

J is TRBJ2-7 and V is TRBV6-5; TRBD2 agrees at 9 bases. The CDR3 runs to 15 residues. The J segment lost 4 bases and the V segment lost 5 bases, leaving 9 bases of the junction unmatched. In germline, CDR1 is MNHEY, CDR2 SVGAGI. As DNA, the CDR3 is TGTGCCAGCAGTCAGACCGGGACTAGCATTTACGAGCAGTACTTC. As protein: CASSQTGTSIYEQYF.

The chain joins TRBV4-3 to TRBJ2-3, with D perhaps matching TRBD1 or TRBD2 (5 bases each). Trimming left V 0 bases short and J 0 bases short, with 10 bases between. CDR3 length equals 16 residues. From germline, CDR1 is LGHNA and CDR2 YSLEER. CDR3: CASSQDRDRSTDTQYF. The CDR3, as DNA: TGCGCCAGCAGCCAAGATCGGGACCGCAGCACAGATACGCAGTATTTT.

J is TRBJ2-5 and V is TRBV7-8, with TRBD1 as a possible D gene (6 bases). CDR1 and CDR2 (germline): SGHVS, FQNEAQ. V was trimmed by 3 bases and J by 3 bases, leaving 11 bases between them. CDR3 size: 14 residues. The CDR3 DNA reads as TGTGCCAGCAGCTTCCCGGACAGTAAAGAGACCCAGTACTTC. Protein sequence: CASSFPDSKETQYF.